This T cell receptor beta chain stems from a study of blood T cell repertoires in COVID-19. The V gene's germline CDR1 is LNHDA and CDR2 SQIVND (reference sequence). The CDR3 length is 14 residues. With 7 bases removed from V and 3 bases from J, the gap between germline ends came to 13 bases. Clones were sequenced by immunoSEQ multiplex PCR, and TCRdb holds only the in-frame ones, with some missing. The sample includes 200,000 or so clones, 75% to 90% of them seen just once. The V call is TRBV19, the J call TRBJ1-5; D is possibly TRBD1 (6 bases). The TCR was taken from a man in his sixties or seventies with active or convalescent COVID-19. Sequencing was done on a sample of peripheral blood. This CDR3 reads CASTQGRANQPQHF. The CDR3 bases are TGTGCCAGTACCCAGGGGAGGGCCAATCAGCCCCAGCATTTT.